This TCR beta chain derives from a study of T cells in Graves' hyperthyroidism and ophthalmopathy. Study overall: It was at initial diagnosis, before any treatment, that peripheral blood was collected.

The investigators amplified TCR beta CDR3 regions from RNA transcripts. The HTBI primer set drove a first-round RT-PCR of the TCR CDR3. TCRdb recomputed calls from the multiplex PCR reads with MiXCR, one row per CDR3 protein. Among approximately 640,000 distinct CDR3 sequences, around a sixth were seen once, and the ten largest hold 15% to 19%. This clonotype was detected many times. The V end lost 5 bases, the J end lost 2 bases, and 14 bases lay between the germline ends. Per the germline V gene, CDR1 is MNHNS and CDR2 is SASEGT. The CDR3 is made up of 15 amino acids. Patients aged 18 to 65 had newly diagnosed hyperthyroidism lasting under 2 months. Orbital computed tomography and thyroid ultrasound, together with serum TRAb and thyroxine and clinical symptoms, were used for diagnoses. Isolation of PBMCs was performed on 8.5 to 10 ml fresh peripheral blood.

V is TRBV6-1 and J is TRBJ2-3, with D tentatively TRBD1 (8 bases). The source is a man between 45 and 60 years old with Graves' hyperthyroidism. Sequenced material: blood. This chain's CDR3 is CASSLQGGITDTQYF. For the CDR3, the DNA is TGTGCCAGCAGTCTACAGGGGGGGATCACAGATACGCAGTATTTT.